The 29 T cell receptor beta chains below come from one sample, sequenced in a study of T cells in Graves' hyperthyroidism and ophthalmopathy. The source material, RNA transcripts, was used to amplify TCR beta CDR3 regions. TCR CDR3 regions were first amplified by RT-PCR with HTBI primers. TCRdb itself ran the multiplex PCR reads through MiXCR, one entry per CDR3 protein. The table has 490,000 or so distinct CDR3 sequences, about 16% seen once. Source material: blood. The receptors originated from a woman aged 25-40 years with Graves' ophthalmopathy.

This clonotype showed up just a few times. The chain links TRBV30 to TRBJ1-1, with D hard to call. This CDR3 has 13 amino acids. Germline values: CDR1 GTSNPN, CDR2 SVGIG (reference sequence). The germline V and J ends were trimmed by 0 bases and 4 bases, with 9 bases remaining between them. The CDR3 loop reads CAWSVQSPTEAFF. The CDR3 DNA sequence: TGTGCCTGGAGTGTACAAAGTCCCACTGAAGCTTTCTTT. The complete variable domain, with remaining parts taken from reference TRBV30 and TRBJ1-1, reads SQTIHQWPATLVQPVGSPLSLECTVEGTSNPNLYWYRQAAGRGLQLLFYSVGIGQISSEVPQNLSASRPQDRQFILSSKKLLLSDSGFYLCAWSVQSPTEAFFGQGTRLTVV.

Worth noting for this clonotype: A read error may be the cause here, since a much bigger clone is one base away. J is TRBJ2-2 and V is TRBV5-1, with D perhaps TRBD2 (5 bases). This CDR3 spans 15 amino acids. Per germline, CDR1 SGHRS and CDR2 YFSETQ. CDR3 region: CASSLAQTNTGELSF. CDR3 bases: TGCGCCAGCAGCTTGGCTCAGACGAACACCGGGGAGCTGTCTTTT.

This clonotype was counted at least ten times. The rearrangement links TRBV28 to TRBJ1-5; possibly TRBD1 for D (6 bases). The CDR3 has 18 amino acids. CDR1 is MDHEN, CDR2 SYDVKM, per germline. The germline V and J ends were trimmed by 1 base and 2 bases, with 18 bases remaining between them. The CDR3 loop is CASSLFFGDTQGNQPQHF. The DNA for the CDR3 is TGTGCCAGCAGTTTATTCTTTGGGGACACCCAAGGCAATCAGCCCCAGCATTTT.

Only a few counts were recorded for this clonotype. A much larger clone differs from this one at a single base, so this may be a read error. V usage is TRBV7-2 and J usage is TRBJ1-5, with D perhaps TRBD1 (5 bases). The CDR3 length is 15 residues. Looked up from germline, CDR1 is SGHTA and CDR2 is FQGNSA. The CDR3 DNA follows: TGTGCCAGCAGCTTTGGGGACGGGAGCAGTCAGCCCCAGCATTTT. It translates to CASSFGDGSSQPQHF.

The chain uses TRBV6-6 and TRBJ2-2; D is ambiguous. This CDR3 region has 13 residues. CDR1 MNHNY and CDR2 SVGAGI come from the germline V gene (reference sequence). Trimming took 2 bases from V and 4 from J, leaving 5 bases between them. The CDR3 coding sequence is TGTGCCAGCAGTTACGACATCACCGGGGAGCTGTTTTTT. Amino acids: CASSYDITGELFF.

This clonotype came up many times. This sequence joins TRBV28 and TRBJ2-7; either TRBD1 or TRBD2 may fit D (5 bases each). The germline gives CDR1 MDHEN, CDR2 SYDVKM. Trimming removed 6 bases at V and 2 bases at J, with 11 bases between. This CDR3 region has 13 residues. The CDR3 nucleotides read TGTGCCAGCAGCTTGGGACCCCCCTACGAGCAGTACTTC. Its protein is CASSLGPPYEQYF.

The genes are TRBV9 and TRBJ2-2, with 7 nucleotides matching TRBD2. There are 19 residues in the CDR3. J gave up 3 bases and V 0 bases, and 14 bases lay outside the gene matches. Germline CDR1 is SGDLS and CDR2 is YYNGEE. CDR3 residues: CASSVDLRHSGYHTGELFF. The CDR3, as DNA: TGTGCCAGCAGCGTAGACCTGAGGCATAGCGGGTATCACACCGGGGAGCTGTTTTTT.

To note about this clonotype: A junction end diverges from the germline sequence, so it may reflect a read error. V usage is TRBV5-1 and J usage is TRBJ2-7; D remains ambiguous. Per the germline V gene, CDR1 is SGHRS and CDR2 is YFSETQ. The CDR3 runs 12 residues. CDR3: CASSPPIGEQYF. The CDR3 DNA reads TGTGCCAGCAGCCCACCCATCGGCGAGCAGTACTTC.

This clonotype appeared many times. The DNA of the CDR3 is TGTGCCAGCAGTTACTCCGACAGGCTCAATCAGCCCCAGCATTTT. It specifies CASSYSDRLNQPQHF. J is TRBJ1-5 and V is TRBV6-5; D might be TRBD1 (6 bases). CDR1 is MNHEY, CDR2 SVGAGI, per germline. V dropped 0 bases and J dropped 3 bases, with 9 bases sitting between them. The CDR3 totals 15 residues.

This rearrangement joins TRBV2 to TRBJ1-3; unclear D gene. The V and J ends lost 9 bases and 0 bases respectively, with 12 bases between them. Per germline, CDR1 SNHLY and CDR2 FYNNEI. The CDR3 covers 14 residues. The CDR3 spells CASRLIGSGNTIYF. CDR3 DNA sequence: TGTGCCAGTCGGCTTATCGGCTCTGGAAACACCATATATTTT.

This clonotype was detected only a few times. The rearrangement links TRBV6-1 to TRBJ2-5, with D perhaps matching TRBD2 (5 bases). V was trimmed by 6 bases and J by 2 bases, leaving 16 bases between them. CDR1 MNHNS and CDR2 SASEGT come from the germline V gene. CDR3 size: 15 residues. In DNA form, the CDR3 reads TGTGCCAGCAGCGTAACCCGGGAACTACAAGAGACCCAGTACTTC. This codes for CASSVTRELQETQYF.

V and J are TRBV3-1 and TRBJ2-5; tentative D call: TRBD2 (6 bases). V was clipped by 4 bases and J by 1 base, with 13 bases between them. CDR3 length: 15 amino acids. The V gene's germline CDR1 is LGHDT and CDR2 YNNKEL (reference sequence). CDR3 loop: CASSPSGGAQETQYF. The CDR3 nucleotides read TGTGCCAGCAGCCCCTCCGGAGGGGCCCAAGAGACCCAGTACTTC.

This chain connects TRBV20-1 to TRBJ1-6, with D possibly being TRBD1 (6 bases). This CDR3 spans 15 amino acids. Germline V gene data show CDR1 as DFQATT and CDR2 as SNEGSKA (reference sequence). Trimming took off 1 base at V and 8 bases at J, with 15 bases between the two ends. In DNA, the CDR3 is TGCAGTGCTAGAGCTGGTCTCAGGGGTGATTCACCCCTCCACTTT. Translated, it gives CSARAGLRGDSPLHF.

The chain uses TRBV6-1 and TRBJ1-1; TRBD1 aligns across 10 bases. Germline V gene lookup returns CDR1 MNHNS and CDR2 SASEGT. The J segment lost 6 bases and the V segment lost 7 bases, leaving 11 bases of the junction unmatched. The CDR3 spans 15 residues. For the CDR3, the DNA is TGTGCCAGCACCGCCTTGACAGGGGGCGCCGCTGAAGCTTTCTTT. It codes for CASTALTGGAAEAFF.

Concerning this clonotype: The junction does not match germline at one end; this may be a read error. The chain combines TRBV4-3 with TRBJ1-1, with a weak D call TRBD1 (5 bases). This CDR3 has 13 amino acids. Germline CDR1 and CDR2: LGHNA and YSLEER. CDR3 coding DNA: TGCGTCAGCAGCCATGGGGGGGATACTGAAGCTTTCTTT. Translating it yields CVSSHGGDTEAFF.

The chain recombines TRBV27 with TRBJ2-7, with D possibly being TRBD2 (6 bases). Germline values: CDR1 MNHEY, CDR2 SMNVEV (reference sequence). Trimming shortened V by 4 bases and J by 1 base, and 11 bases separated the two germline ends. The CDR3 spans 14 residues. The CDR3 spells CASSSRDSSYEQYF. CDR3 DNA: TGTGCCAGCAGTTCACGGGACTCTTCCTACGAGCAGTACTTC.

This clonotype was counted at least ten times. This chain links TRBV28 with TRBJ2-3; D call uncertain. Germline assignment: CDR1 MDHEN and CDR2 SYDVKM. This CDR3 has 13 residues. Deletions cut 8 bases from V and 0 bases from J, with 9 bases between. DNA for the CDR3: TGTGCCAGCGGGCTTCCAAGCACAGATACGCAGTATTTT. Protein sequence: CASGLPSTDTQYF.

This clonotype has more than one count but fewer than ten. The chain has TRBV10-3 and TRBJ1-1; D is undetermined. This CDR3 has 13 amino acids. Germline V CDR1 and CDR2: ENHRY, SYGVKD. Trimming took off 2 bases at V and 11 bases at J, with 15 bases between the two ends. CDR3 amino acids: CAISEPGGVGAFF. CDR3 nucleotide sequence: TGTGCCATCAGTGAGCCGGGCGGGGTGGGGGCTTTCTTT.

This clonotype occurred many times. This chain uses TRBV7-2 with TRBJ1-6; D gene uncertain. V was cut by 5 bases and J by 9 bases, with 23 bases left in between. CDR3 length: 17 residues. In germline, CDR1 is SGHTA, CDR2 FQGNSA. The CDR3 DNA reads as TGTGCCAGCAGCCCCCAAACTTTGACCGGGCTCAGTTCACCCCTCCACTTT. This sequence encodes CASSPQTLTGLSSPLHF.

This clonotype occurred many times. This rearrangement joins TRBV19 to TRBJ1-2, with D possibly TRBD1 on 5 matching bases. The CDR3 totals 16 residues. The ends were cut back, 5 bases at V and 4 bases at J, with 20 bases in the middle. Germline values: CDR1 LNHDA, CDR2 SQIVND (reference sequence). The CDR3 is CASSRQSGTGSYGYTF. CDR3 bases: TGTGCCAGTAGTCGCCAATCCGGGACGGGGAGCTATGGCTACACCTTC.

The genes are TRBV7-3 and TRBJ2-1; the D gene could be TRBD1 or TRBD2 (5 bases each). The CDR3 is 14 residues long. Germline CDR1 reads SGHTA; CDR2 reads FQGTGA. The V end lost 2 bases, the J end lost 5 bases, and 10 bases lay between the germline ends. In DNA form, the CDR3 reads TGTGCCAGCAGCTTATATGGGGGAAACAATGAGCAGTTCTTC. Translated: CASSLYGGNNEQFF.

This clonotype appeared many times. The gene calls are TRBV20-1 and TRBJ2-1; weak D call: TRBD2 (6 bases). Germline V gene sequence: CDR1 DFQATT, CDR2 SNEGSKA (reference sequence). Trimming removed 1 base from V and 4 bases from J, with 11 bases in between. CDR3 size: 14 residues. The CDR3 nucleotides read TGCAGTGCTAGAGTAGACCTAGCGTACAATGAGCAGTTCTTC. Protein product: CSARVDLAYNEQFF.

J is TRBJ2-7 and V is TRBV7-3, with 9 positions matching TRBD2. There are 21 residues in the CDR3. Germline lookup yields CDR1 SGHTA and CDR2 FQGTGA. J lost 0 bases, V lost 5 bases, and 23 bases had no gene match. CDR3 in amino acids: CASSALVHPQGLAYPSYEQYF. CDR3 nucleotide sequence: TGTGCCAGCAGCGCGTTGGTCCACCCCCAGGGACTAGCTTACCCCTCCTACGAGCAGTACTTC.

Worth noting for this clonotype: Given a much more abundant clone one base away, this may be a read error. This rearrangement joins TRBV7-3 to TRBJ2-7; D may be TRBD1 (7 bases). The CDR3 runs 15 residues. V lost 3 bases, J lost 0 bases, and 12 bases lay in between. Germline CDR1 and CDR2: SGHTA and FQGTGA. CDR3 residues: CASSFDRDSSYEQYF. The DNA for the CDR3 is TGTGCCAGCAGCTTCGACAGGGACTCCTCCTACGAGCAGTACTTC.

This clonotype has more than one count but fewer than ten. The rearrangement joins TRBV10-3 to TRBJ2-2; possible D gene TRBD2, 6 bases. Trimming pared 8 bases from V and 3 bases from J, leaving 13 bases between. This CDR3 region has 14 residues. The germline gives CDR1 ENHRY, CDR2 SYGVKD. CDR3 sequence (DNA): TGTGCCATCGGAGCGGGCGTATACACCGGGGAGCTGTTTTTT. It specifies CAIGAGVYTGELFF.

This clonotype was counted at least ten times. This sequence joins TRBV12-3 or TRBV12-4 and TRBJ1-4; D perhaps matches TRBD1 (6 bases). V lost 5 bases and J lost 8, with 18 bases in between. The length of the CDR3 is 15 residues. CDR3 coding DNA: TGTGCCAGCAGTAGGGGGGGCAGGGGAAAAGAAAAACTGTTTTTT. As protein: CASSRGGRGKEKLFF.

This clonotype was found a few times. The genes are TRBV7-2 and TRBJ1-1; D is unresolved. V was clipped by 4 bases and J by 1 base, with 13 bases between them. Germline CDR1 and CDR2: SGHTA and FQGNSA. This CDR3 region has 15 residues. Here the CDR3 DNA reads TGTGCCAGCAGCTACATCTCTGATGGGAACACTGAAGCTTTCTTT. This encodes CASSYISDGNTEAFF.

The V gene is TRBV19, the J gene TRBJ1-4; D gene unclear. V shed 6 bases and J shed 3 bases, with 14 bases lying between them. Germline V gives CDR1 LNHDA, CDR2 SQIVND (reference sequence). The CDR3 is 15 amino acids. The CDR3 nucleotides are TGTGCCAGTAGCGACCTCCGATCACCTAATGAAAAACTGTTTTTT. This encodes CASSDLRSPNEKLFF.

The gene calls are TRBV28 and TRBJ1-4; D ambiguous. V was cut by 10 bases and J by 0 bases, with 9 bases left in between. The length of the CDR3 is 13 residues. Germline-derived CDR1 and CDR2 are MDHEN and SYDVKM. The CDR3 here is CATSLATNEKLFF. CDR3 nucleotide sequence: TGTGCCACCTCGCTTGCAACTAATGAAAAACTGTTTTTT.